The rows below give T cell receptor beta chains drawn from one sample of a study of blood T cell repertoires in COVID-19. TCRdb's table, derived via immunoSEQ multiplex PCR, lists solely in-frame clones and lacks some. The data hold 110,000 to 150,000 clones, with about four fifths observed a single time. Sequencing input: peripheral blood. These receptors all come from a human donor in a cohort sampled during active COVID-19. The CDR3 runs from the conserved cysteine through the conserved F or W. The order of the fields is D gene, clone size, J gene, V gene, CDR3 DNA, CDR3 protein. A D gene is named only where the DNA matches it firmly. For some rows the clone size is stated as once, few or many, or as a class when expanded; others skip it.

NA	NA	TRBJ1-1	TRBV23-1	TGCGCCAGCAGCTCATCAGGTTTTGAGAACACTGAAGCTTTCTTT	CASSSSGFENTEAFF
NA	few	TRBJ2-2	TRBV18	TGTGCCAGCTCACCAACGGACAGTCCCACCGGGGAGCTGTTTTTT	CASSPTDSPTGELFF
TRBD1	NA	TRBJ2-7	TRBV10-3	TGTGCCATCAGGAGGACAGGGAGCTCCTACGAGCAGTACTTC	CAIRRTGSSYEQYF
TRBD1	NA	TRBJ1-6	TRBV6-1	TGTGCCAGCAGTGAGCGTAGAACGGGACAGTCGGCCTATAATTCACCCCTCCACTTT	CASSERRTGQSAYNSPLHF
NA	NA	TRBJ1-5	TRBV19	TGTGCCAGTAGTATTATCCGACAGTCGTATAGCAATCAGCCCCAGCATTTT	CASSIIRQSYSNQPQHF
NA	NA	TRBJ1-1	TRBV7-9	TGTGCCAGCAGCTTAGCTGGACAGCCGAACACTGAAGCTTTCTTT	CASSLAGQPNTEAFF
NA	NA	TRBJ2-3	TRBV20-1	TGCAGTGCTAGTTGCGGGGAAGAGGGCACAGATACGCAGTATTTT	CSASCGEEGTDTQYF
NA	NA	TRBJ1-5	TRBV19	TGTGCCAGTAGTACTGCAGGGGTACTCGAACAGCCCCAGCATTTT	CASSTAGVLEQPQHF
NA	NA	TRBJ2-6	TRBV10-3	TGTGCCATCAGATTCGACAACTCTGGGGCCAACGTCCTGACTTTC	CAIRFDNSGANVLTF
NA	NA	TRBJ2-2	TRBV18	TGTGCCAGCTCAAATCGACAGATGAACACCGGGGAGCTGTTTTTT	CASSNRQMNTGELFF
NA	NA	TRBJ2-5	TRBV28	TGTGCCAGCACTACAGGGATCCAAGAGACCCAGTACTTC	CASTTGIQETQYF
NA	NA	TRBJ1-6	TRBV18	TGTGCCAGCTCACCAAGTTCAGGCCTTAATTCACCCCTCCACTTT	CASSPSSGLNSPLHF
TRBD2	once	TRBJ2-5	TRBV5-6	TGTGCCAGCAGCGACGAGCGGGGGAGAAAACAAGAGACCCAGTACTTC	CASSDERGRKQETQYF
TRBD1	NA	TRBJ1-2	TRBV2	TGTGCCAGCAGTGACCGGGACAGTGGCTACACCTTC	CASSDRDSGYTF
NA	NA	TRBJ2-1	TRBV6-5	TGTGCCAGCAATTTCAGGGGTGATGAGCAGTTCTTC	CASNFRGDEQFF
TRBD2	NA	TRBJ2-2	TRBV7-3	TGTGCCAGCAGCTTGGGACTAGCGGCTAAATACACCGGGGAGCTGTTTTTT	CASSLGLAAKYTGELFF
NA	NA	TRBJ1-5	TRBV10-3	TGTGCCATCAGTCTGGGGGGGGACGGCAATCAGCCCCAGCATTTT	CAISLGGDGNQPQHF